This T cell receptor (beta chain) was captured by sequencing in a study of radiotherapy plus CTLA-4 blockade in lung cancer. In the study overall: With 30% to 40% of patients having disease control, objective responses were seen in approximately 17%. Notes on the study in general: TCR clones originating in tumors grew in number in blood after radiotherapy plus ipilimumab. Early clone dynamics of blood T cells, plus interferon-beta, reportedly predicted response best.

TCRdb keeps only in-frame clones here, not all; method: immunoSEQ multiplex PCR. The sample shows about 60,000 clones, over 75% of them seen only once. This CDR3 region has 13 residues. Trimming took off 0 bases at V and 6 bases at J, with 11 bases between the two ends. Germline V gene lookup returns CDR1 SQVTM and CDR2 ANQGSEA. Remarks on this clone: Its antigen is undetermined.

Enrolled patients, whose metastatic non-small-cell lung cancer was chemo-refractory, received focal radiation plus CTLA-4 blockade with ipilimumab. The chain links TRBV29-1 to TRBJ1-2, with D maybe TRBD1 (5 bases). The sequencing used peripheral blood, collected from a patient treated with radiotherapy plus ipilimumab. This clonotype was obtained from a human donor with non-small cell lung cancer who had a partial response to radiotherapy plus ipilimumab. CDR3 amino acids: CSVEDIRVDGYTF. As DNA, the CDR3 is TGCAGCGTTGAAGATATCAGGGTCGATGGCTACACCTTC.